This T cell receptor (beta chain) was recovered during a study of T-cell memory formation after mild COVID-19. This clonotype was counted ten times or more. The CDR3 runs to 12 residues. The germline V gene encodes CDR1 SNHLY and CDR2 FYNNEI. The V end was cut by 8 bases, the J end by 2 bases, with 9 bases between. TCRdb used MiXCR to reprocess the 5' RACE reads, holding one entry per CDR3 protein. The sample gives nearly 200,000 distinct CDR3 sequences, approximately 20% of which show up once; 2% to 2.5% is in the top ten. Sequencing was done on a sample of PBMCs or a T cell subset sorted from them (not recorded which). This receptor was taken from an adult woman who had mild COVID-19 (a few samples of this study predate the infection). Cell type and time point are not known. The chain couples TRBV2 to TRBJ2-5; D remains unclear. CDR3 nucleotide sequence: TGTGCCAGCGGGTCATATCAAGAGACCCAGTACTTC. This gives the protein CASGSYQETQYF.